This T cell receptor beta chain came from a study of blood T cell repertoires in COVID-19. About the study: Material from acute and convalescent COVID-19 was sourced from the United States, Italy and Spain. T cells, B-cell-depleted T cells, or PBMCs supplied cDNA or gDNA.

How the authors handled the data: Reference gene primers were amplified, and this amplification served to estimate nucleated cell counts. Libraries were prepared by immunoSEQ multiplex PCR; TCRdb keeps only in-frame clonotypes and omits some of them. The V and J calls and clone size were taken over from that table, and D and trimming were inferred from the DNA. The sample yields around 70,000 clones, 65% to 85% seen once. While infection was still active, Seattle patients were enrolled and then followed longitudinally. The receptor was derived from a man in his forties or fifties with COVID-19, enrolled during active disease. Sequencing used peripheral blood.

The CDR3 DNA sequence: TGTGCCAGCAGTTTAAACAGGGGGGGCGAGCAGTACTTC. This translates into CASSLNRGGEQYF. This chain links TRBV12-3 or TRBV12-4 with TRBJ2-7, with D possibly being TRBD1 (8 bases). V was pared by 2 bases and J by 6 bases, with 11 bases between. The CDR3 is 13 amino acids.